This TCR beta chain was sequenced in a study of control samples from healthy donors and cancer patients. A note on this clone: Mismatch with germline at one junction end may stem from a read error.

Assay: immunoSEQ multiplex PCR; the TCRdb copy retains only in-frame clones and omits some. The sample contains tens of thousands of clones, roughly 90% of which appear only once. What was sequenced was blood. This sequence originates from a woman aged 45-59 years in good health.

This CDR3 is CASSPGQGDPGANVPTF. Here the CDR3 DNA reads TGTGCCAGTAGTCCAGGACAGGGGGACCCTGGGGCCAACGTCCCGACTTTC. This chain uses TRBV19 with TRBJ2-6, with 10 bases identical to TRBD1. Germline CDR1 is LNHDA and CDR2 is SQIVND (reference sequence). The CDR3 covers 17 residues.